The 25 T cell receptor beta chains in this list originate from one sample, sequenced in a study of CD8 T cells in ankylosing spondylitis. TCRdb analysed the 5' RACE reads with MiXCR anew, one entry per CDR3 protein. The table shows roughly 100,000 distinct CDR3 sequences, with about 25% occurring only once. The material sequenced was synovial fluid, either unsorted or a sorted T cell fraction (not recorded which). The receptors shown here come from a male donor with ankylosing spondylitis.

The CDR3 DNA reads TGTGCCAGCAGTTTAGGGCTTGAGGAGCAGTTCTTC. Its translation is CASSLGLEEQFF. The chain is built from TRBV12-3 or TRBV12-4 and TRBJ2-1; D remains ambiguous. This CDR3 spans 12 amino acids. V was cut by 1 base and J by 10 bases, with 8 bases left in between.

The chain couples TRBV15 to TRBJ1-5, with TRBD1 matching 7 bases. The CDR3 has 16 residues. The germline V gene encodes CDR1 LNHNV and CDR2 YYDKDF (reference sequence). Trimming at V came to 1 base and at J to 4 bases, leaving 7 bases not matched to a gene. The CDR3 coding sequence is TGTGCCACCAGCAGAGTACTGGCAGGGGGGAATCAGCCCCAGCATTTT. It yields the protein CATSRVLAGGNQPQHF.

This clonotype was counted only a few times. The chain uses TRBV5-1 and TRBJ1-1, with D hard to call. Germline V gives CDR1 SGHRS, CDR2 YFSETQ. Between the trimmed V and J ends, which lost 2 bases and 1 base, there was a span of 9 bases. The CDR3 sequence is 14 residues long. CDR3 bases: TGCGCCAGCAGCTTTTTGGACGGGAACACTGAAGCTTTCTTT. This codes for CASSFLDGNTEAFF.

The CDR3 DNA reads TGTGCCAGCAGTACGGGTGGGGTGACTGAAGAGACCCAGTACTTC. Protein product: CASSTGGVTEETQYF. The chain combines TRBV27 with TRBJ2-5, with D hard to call. V gave up 5 bases and J gave up 3 bases, with 16 bases separating them. The V gene's germline CDR1 is MNHEY and CDR2 SMNVEV (reference sequence). The CDR3 has 15 amino acids.

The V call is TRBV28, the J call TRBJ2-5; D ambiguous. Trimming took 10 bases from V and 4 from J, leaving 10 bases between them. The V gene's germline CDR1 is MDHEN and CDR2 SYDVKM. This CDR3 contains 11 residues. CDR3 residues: CATTVTETQYF. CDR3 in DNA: TGTGCCACCACGGTCACAGAGACCCAGTACTTC.

The CDR3, as DNA: TGTGCCAGCAACTCCGGGACTCGCGTCAGGGATGAGCAGTTCTTC. Translated: CASNSGTRVRDEQFF. The V gene is TRBV2, the J gene TRBJ2-1; maybe TRBD2 (6 bases). V lost 7 bases to trimming and J lost 8 bases, with 21 bases between them. There are 15 residues in the CDR3. The V gene's germline CDR1 is SNHLY and CDR2 FYNNEI.

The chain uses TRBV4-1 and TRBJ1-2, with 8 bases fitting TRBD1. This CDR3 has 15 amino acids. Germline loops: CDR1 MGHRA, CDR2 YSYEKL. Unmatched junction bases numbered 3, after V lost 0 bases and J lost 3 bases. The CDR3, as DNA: TGCGCCAGCAGCCAAGACACAGGGGGATACTATGGCTACACCTTC. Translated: CASSQDTGGYYGYTF.

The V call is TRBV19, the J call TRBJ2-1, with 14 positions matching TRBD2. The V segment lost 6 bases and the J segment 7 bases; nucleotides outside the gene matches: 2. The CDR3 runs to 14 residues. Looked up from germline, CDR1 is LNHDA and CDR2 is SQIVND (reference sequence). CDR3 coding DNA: TGTGCCAGTAGGAGACTAGCGGGAGGGAATGAGCAGTTCTTC. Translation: CASRRLAGGNEQFF.

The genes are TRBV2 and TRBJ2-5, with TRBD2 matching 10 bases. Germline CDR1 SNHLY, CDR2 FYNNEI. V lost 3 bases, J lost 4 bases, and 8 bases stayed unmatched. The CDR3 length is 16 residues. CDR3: CASSDGSSGSRETQYF. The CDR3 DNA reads TGTGCCAGCAGTGATGGGTCTAGCGGGAGTCGAGAGACCCAGTACTTC.

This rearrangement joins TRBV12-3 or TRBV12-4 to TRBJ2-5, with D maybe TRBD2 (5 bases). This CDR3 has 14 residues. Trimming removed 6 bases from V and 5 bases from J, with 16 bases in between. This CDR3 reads CASRQLVSRETQYF. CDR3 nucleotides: TGTGCCAGCAGACAACTAGTGTCTAGGGAGACCCAGTACTTC.

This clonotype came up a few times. CDR3 DNA sequence: TGTGCCAGCAGCTCTCCGGTAGCGGGAGGGCCAGTGCAGTTCTTC. Translated, it gives CASSSPVAGGPVQFF. The rearrangement uses TRBV11-3 and TRBJ2-1, with TRBD2 matching over 11 bases. V dropped 4 bases and J dropped 12; count of bases not matched to a gene: 11. Germline values: CDR1 SGHNT, CDR2 YENEEA. The CDR3 has 15 residues.

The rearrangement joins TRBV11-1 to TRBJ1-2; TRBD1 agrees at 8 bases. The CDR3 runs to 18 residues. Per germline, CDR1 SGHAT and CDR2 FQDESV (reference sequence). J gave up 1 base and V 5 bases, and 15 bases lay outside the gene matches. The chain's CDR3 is CASSPNRDRRLDNYGYTF. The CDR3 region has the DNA TGTGCCAGCAGCCCTAATCGGGACAGGCGCCTCGATAACTATGGCTACACCTTC.

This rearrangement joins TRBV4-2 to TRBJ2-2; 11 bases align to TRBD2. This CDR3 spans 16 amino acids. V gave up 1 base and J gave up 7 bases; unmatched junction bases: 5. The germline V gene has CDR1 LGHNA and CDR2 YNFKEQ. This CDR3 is CASSQGTSGSGGELFF. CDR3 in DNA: TGTGCCAGCAGCCAAGGCACTAGCGGGAGTGGCGGGGAGCTGTTTTTT.

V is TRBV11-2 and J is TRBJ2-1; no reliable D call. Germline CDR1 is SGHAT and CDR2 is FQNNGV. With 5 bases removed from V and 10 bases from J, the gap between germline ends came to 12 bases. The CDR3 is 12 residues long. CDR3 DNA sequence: TGTGCCAGCAGCCCCGAGCCCAGGGAGCAGTTCTTC. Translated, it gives CASSPEPREQFF.

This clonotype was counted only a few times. This CDR3 is CASNTGTRGSPLHF. CDR3 DNA: TGTGCCAGTAACACCGGGACTCGGGGTTCACCCCTCCACTTT. The chain combines TRBV19 with TRBJ1-6, with D maybe TRBD1 (5 bases). CDR1 and CDR2 from the germline V gene are LNHDA and SQIVND (reference sequence). This CDR3 region has 14 residues. Trimming took off 7 bases at V and 9 bases at J, with 16 bases between the two ends.

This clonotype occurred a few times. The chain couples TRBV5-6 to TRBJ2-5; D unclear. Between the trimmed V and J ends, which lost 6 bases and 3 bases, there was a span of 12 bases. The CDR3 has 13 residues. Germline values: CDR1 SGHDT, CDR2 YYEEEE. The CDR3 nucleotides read TGTGCCAGCACCGATTGGGGTAAAGAGACCCAGTACTTC. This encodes CASTDWGKETQYF.

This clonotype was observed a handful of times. The CDR3: CASSLERYGELFF. Here the CDR3 DNA reads TGTGCCAGCAGCTTAGAACGCTACGGGGAGCTGTTTTTT. The genes are TRBV11-2 and TRBJ2-2; D remains ambiguous. Germline lookup yields CDR1 SGHAT and CDR2 FQNNGV. The ends were cut back, 0 bases at V and 7 bases at J, with 6 bases in the middle. The CDR3 has 13 amino acids.

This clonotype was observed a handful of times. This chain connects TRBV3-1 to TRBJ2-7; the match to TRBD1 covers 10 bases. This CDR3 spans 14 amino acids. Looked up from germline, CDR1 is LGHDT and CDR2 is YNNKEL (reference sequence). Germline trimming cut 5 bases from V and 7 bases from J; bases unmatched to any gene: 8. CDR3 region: CASSSGTGAGEQYV. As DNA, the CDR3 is TGTGCCAGCAGCTCGGGGACAGGGGCTGGGGAGCAGTACGTC.

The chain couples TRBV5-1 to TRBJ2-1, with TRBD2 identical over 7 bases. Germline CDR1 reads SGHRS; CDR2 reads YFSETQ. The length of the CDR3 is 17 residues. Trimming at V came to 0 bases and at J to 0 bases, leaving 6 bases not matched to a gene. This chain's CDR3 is CASSLAGGRFSYNEQFF. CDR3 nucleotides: TGCGCCAGCAGCTTGGCAGGCGGGAGATTCTCCTACAATGAGCAGTTCTTC.

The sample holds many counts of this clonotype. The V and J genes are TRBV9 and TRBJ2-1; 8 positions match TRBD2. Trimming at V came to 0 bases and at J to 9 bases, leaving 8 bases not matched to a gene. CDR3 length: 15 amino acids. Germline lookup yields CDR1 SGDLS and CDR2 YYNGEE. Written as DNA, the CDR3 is TGTGCCAGCAGCGTAGAAGCGGGAGAGCTTCGTGAGCAGTTCTTC. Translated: CASSVEAGELREQFF.

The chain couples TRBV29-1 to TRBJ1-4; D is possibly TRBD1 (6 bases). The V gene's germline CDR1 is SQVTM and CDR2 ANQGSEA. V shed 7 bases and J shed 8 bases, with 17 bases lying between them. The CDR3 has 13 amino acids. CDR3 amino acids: CSAFTGNAEKLFF. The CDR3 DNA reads TGCAGCGCCTTTACAGGGAACGCGGAAAAACTGTTTTTT.

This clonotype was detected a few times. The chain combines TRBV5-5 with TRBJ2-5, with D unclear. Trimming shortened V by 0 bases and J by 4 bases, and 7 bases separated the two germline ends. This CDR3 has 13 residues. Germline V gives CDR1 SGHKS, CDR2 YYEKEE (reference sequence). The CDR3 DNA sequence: TGTGCCAGCAGCTTGGGTTTGGGAGAGACCCAGTACTTC. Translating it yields CASSLGLGETQYF.

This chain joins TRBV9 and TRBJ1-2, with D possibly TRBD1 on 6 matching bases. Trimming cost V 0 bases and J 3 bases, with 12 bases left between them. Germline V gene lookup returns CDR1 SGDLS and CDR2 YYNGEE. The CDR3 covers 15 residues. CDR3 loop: CASSVGPGVDYGYTF. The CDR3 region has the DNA TGTGCCAGCAGCGTAGGGCCAGGGGTGGACTATGGCTACACCTTC.

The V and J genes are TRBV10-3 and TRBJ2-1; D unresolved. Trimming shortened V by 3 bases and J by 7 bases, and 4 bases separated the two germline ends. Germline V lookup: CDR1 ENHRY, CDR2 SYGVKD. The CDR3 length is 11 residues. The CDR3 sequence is CAISDSNEQFF. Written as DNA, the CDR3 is TGTGCCATCAGTGACTCGAATGAGCAGTTCTTC.

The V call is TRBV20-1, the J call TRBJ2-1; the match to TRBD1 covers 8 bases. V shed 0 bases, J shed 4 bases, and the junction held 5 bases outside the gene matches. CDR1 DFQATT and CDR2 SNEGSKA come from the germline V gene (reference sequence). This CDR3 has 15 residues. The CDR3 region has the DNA TGCAGTGCTAGAGATGCAGGGGGCGTTTACAATGAGCAGTTCTTC. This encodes CSARDAGGVYNEQFF.